Listed below are T cell receptor beta chains from one sample, sequenced in a study of CD8+ T cells in alopecia areata. Repertoires were generated with immunoSEQ multiplex PCR, while TCRdb's copy carries only in-frame clones and drops some. Here the sample spans 200,000 to 250,000 clones, around two thirds being singletons. The source was CD4+ T cells sorted from blood, collected at week 0. The receptors originated from a human donor with alopecia areata. The conserved cysteine and the conserved F or W are not part of the CDR3 here. Each record gives: CDR3 protein, J gene, V gene.

CDR3 protein: ASSVDRGGGGYT
J gene: TRBJ1-2
V gene: TRBV9

CDR3 protein: ASSAAGQGAAGELF
J gene: TRBJ2-2
V gene: TRBV5-4

CDR3 protein: ASSKGPGQETQY
J gene: TRBJ2-5
V gene: TRBV4-1

CDR3 protein: ASSQIPGLVLASDTQY
J gene: TRBJ2-3
V gene: TRBV4-1

CDR3 protein: ASSGGTHPGANVLT
J gene: TRBJ2-6
V gene: TRBV25-1

CDR3 protein: ASSSTGGNYNEQF
J gene: TRBJ2-1
V gene: TRBV7-2

CDR3 protein: AWMIDNEKLF
J gene: TRBJ1-4
V gene: TRBV30

CDR3 protein: ASSLARAAKNIQY
J gene: TRBJ2-4
V gene: TRBV13

CDR3 protein: ASSATREVAGGYT
J gene: TRBJ1-2
V gene: TRBV25-1

CDR3 protein: AWSWGSSGANVLT
J gene: TRBJ2-6
V gene: TRBV30

CDR3 protein: ASSLGRDYNSPLH
J gene: TRBJ1-6
V gene: TRBV7-3

CDR3 protein: AAGTGSSYEQY
J gene: TRBJ2-7
V gene: TRBV27

CDR3 protein: AWVAGGRYNEQF
J gene: TRBJ2-1
V gene: TRBV30

CDR3 protein: ASSDQGWNQPQH
J gene: TRBJ1-5
V gene: TRBV2

CDR3 protein: ASSEARGLLETQY
J gene: TRBJ2-5
V gene: TRBV25-1

CDR3 protein: ASSPDREDQPQH
J gene: TRBJ1-5
V gene: TRBV27

CDR3 protein: SVVGSNTEAF
J gene: TRBJ1-1
V gene: TRBV29-1

CDR3 protein: AWRTTRAGT
J gene: TRBJ1-2
V gene: TRBV30

CDR3 protein: SVEDRSGYT
J gene: TRBJ1-2
V gene: TRBV29-1

CDR3 protein: ASSLDRANYGYT
J gene: TRBJ1-2
V gene: TRBV7-2

CDR3 protein: SARGGETQY
J gene: TRBJ2-5
V gene: TRBV20-1

CDR3 protein: ASSDRGEQY
J gene: TRBJ2-7
V gene: TRBV6-5

CDR3 protein: ASSLEATEQY
J gene: TRBJ2-7
V gene: TRBV5-1

CDR3 protein: SAYRDRGYEQF
J gene: TRBJ2-1
V gene: TRBV29-1

CDR3 protein: ASSQAWQDHNEQF
J gene: TRBJ2-1
V gene: TRBV4-3

CDR3 protein: ASTASGGAGETQY
J gene: TRBJ2-5
V gene: TRBV5-4

CDR3 protein: SVRTGRQTQY
J gene: TRBJ2-5
V gene: TRBV29-1

CDR3 protein: ASSLYLGIGTDTQY
J gene: TRBJ2-3
V gene: TRBV27

CDR3 protein: ASSSPYRSTQY
J gene: TRBJ2-3
V gene: TRBV6-5

CDR3 protein: ASSPADTQY
J gene: TRBJ2-3
V gene: TRBV7-2

CDR3 protein: ATGPDQDSRQY
J gene: TRBJ2-7
V gene: TRBV10-3

CDR3 protein: ASSPYVGQGASPLH
J gene: TRBJ1-6
V gene: TRBV7-8

CDR3 protein: AISAAGANQPQH
J gene: TRBJ1-5
V gene: TRBV10-3